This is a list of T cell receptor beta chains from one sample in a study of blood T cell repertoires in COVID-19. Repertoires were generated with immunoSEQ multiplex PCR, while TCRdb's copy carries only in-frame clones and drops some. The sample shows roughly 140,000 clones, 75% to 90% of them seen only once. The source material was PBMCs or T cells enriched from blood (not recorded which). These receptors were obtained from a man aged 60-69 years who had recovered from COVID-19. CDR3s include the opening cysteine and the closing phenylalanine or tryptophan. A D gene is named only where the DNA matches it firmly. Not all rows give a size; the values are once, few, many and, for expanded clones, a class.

CDR3 protein: CASSLEGQGITEAFF
CDR3 DNA: TGTGCCAGCAGCTTGGAGGGACAGGGGATCACTGAAGCTTTCTTT
clone size: once
D gene: TRBD1
V gene: TRBV5-5
J gene: TRBJ1-1

CDR3 protein: CASSRREGDTQYF
CDR3 DNA: TGTGCCAGCAGTAGGCGGGAGGGGGATACGCAGTATTTT
clone size: few
D gene: TRBD2
V gene: TRBV6-4
J gene: TRBJ2-3

CDR3 protein: CSVEDPEVSNYGYTF
CDR3 DNA: TGCAGCGTTGAAGACCCGGAGGTTAGCAACTATGGCTACACCTTC
clone size: -
D gene: -
V gene: TRBV29-1
J gene: TRBJ1-2

CDR3 protein: CASARGLETQYF
CDR3 DNA: TGTGCTAGTGCCAGGGGGCTAGAGACCCAGTACTTC
clone size: -
D gene: TRBD1
V gene: TRBV12-5
J gene: TRBJ2-5

CDR3 protein: CAWSDGQGHYGYTF
CDR3 DNA: TGTGCCTGGAGTGACGGACAGGGCCACTATGGCTACACCTTC
clone size: -
D gene: TRBD1
V gene: TRBV30
J gene: TRBJ1-2

CDR3 protein: CASILGANEKLFF
CDR3 DNA: TGTGCCAGCATTCTCGGAGCTAATGAAAAACTGTTTTTT
clone size: -
D gene: -
V gene: TRBV7-9
J gene: TRBJ1-4

CDR3 protein: CASAGGYKNIQYF
CDR3 DNA: TGTGCCAGCGCCGGGGGTTACAAAAACATTCAGTACTTC
clone size: -
D gene: -
V gene: TRBV27
J gene: TRBJ2-4

CDR3 protein: CATRDRGKISVNEQFF
CDR3 DNA: TGTGCCACCCGGGACAGGGGAAAGATTTCGGTCAATGAGCAGTTCTTC
clone size: -
D gene: TRBD1
V gene: TRBV5-6
J gene: TRBJ2-1

CDR3 protein: CASSPIPGTSGSFNEQYF
CDR3 DNA: TGTGCCAGCTCACCCATCCCCGGGACTAGCGGGAGTTTCAACGAGCAGTACTTC
clone size: once
D gene: TRBD2
V gene: TRBV18
J gene: TRBJ2-7

CDR3 protein: CASSPPGLAAEQYF
CDR3 DNA: TGTGCCAGCTCACCGCCGGGACTAGCAGCCGAGCAGTACTTC
clone size: -
D gene: TRBD2
V gene: TRBV18
J gene: TRBJ2-7

CDR3 protein: CASSRGGDTQYF
CDR3 DNA: TGTGCCAGCAGCCGAGGGGGAGATACGCAGTATTTT
clone size: once
D gene: -
V gene: TRBV5-5
J gene: TRBJ2-3

CDR3 protein: CASSSLGEAFF
CDR3 DNA: TGTGCCAGCAGTTCCCTAGGTGAAGCTTTCTTT
clone size: -
D gene: -
V gene: TRBV6-5
J gene: TRBJ1-1

CDR3 protein: CASSSINSPLHF
CDR3 DNA: TGTGCCAGCAGTTCCATCAATTCACCCCTCCACTTT
clone size: -
D gene: -
V gene: TRBV28
J gene: TRBJ1-6

CDR3 protein: CAWSESALSSPQHF
CDR3 DNA: TGTGCCTGGAGTGAATCAGCGCTCTCATCGCCCCAGCATTTT
clone size: once
D gene: -
V gene: TRBV30
J gene: TRBJ1-5

CDR3 protein: CASSLAGTGSFYEQYF
CDR3 DNA: TGTGCCAGCAGTTTGGCCGGGACAGGGTCGTTCTACGAGCAGTACTTC
clone size: -
D gene: TRBD1
V gene: TRBV27
J gene: TRBJ2-7

CDR3 protein: CASSFTSYSYEQYF
CDR3 DNA: TGTGCCAGCAGCTTCACCTCCTACTCCTACGAGCAGTACTTC
clone size: -
D gene: -
V gene: TRBV7-9
J gene: TRBJ2-7

CDR3 protein: CAISGGTEAFF
CDR3 DNA: TGTGCCATCAGTGGAGGAACTGAAGCTTTCTTT
clone size: once
D gene: -
V gene: TRBV10-3
J gene: TRBJ1-1

CDR3 protein: CASSSGGADEQFF
CDR3 DNA: TGTGCCAGCTCTAGCGGGGGGGCCGATGAGCAGTTCTTC
clone size: -
D gene: TRBD2
V gene: TRBV6-6
J gene: TRBJ2-1

CDR3 protein: CASSLSGSSYEQYF
CDR3 DNA: TGCGCCAGCAGCTTGTCGGGGAGCTCCTACGAGCAGTACTTC
clone size: once
D gene: -
V gene: TRBV5-1
J gene: TRBJ2-7

CDR3 protein: CASSDGVGQPQHF
CDR3 DNA: TGTGCCAGCAGTGATGGAGTTGGACAGCCCCAGCATTTT
clone size: -
D gene: -
V gene: TRBV6-1
J gene: TRBJ1-5

CDR3 protein: CAQRRRDPREQYF
CDR3 DNA: TGCGCCCAGCGAAGGAGGGACCCACGCGAGCAGTACTTC
clone size: -
D gene: -
V gene: TRBV10-1
J gene: TRBJ2-7

CDR3 protein: CASRPTSGGNTGELFF
CDR3 DNA: TGTGCCAGCAGGCCTACTAGCGGGGGGAACACCGGGGAGCTGTTTTTT
clone size: few
D gene: TRBD2
V gene: TRBV4-2
J gene: TRBJ2-2